This T cell receptor (beta chain) came from a study of beta chain features in type 1 diabetes. Study findings and constraints: Type 1 diabetes patients showed a moderate but significant shortening of TCRB CDR3s in all four CD4+ subsets.

The study reverse transcribed the entire isolated RNA, so it sequenced expressed TCRB transcripts. Libraries were prepared by immunoSEQ multiplex PCR; TCRdb keeps only in-frame clonotypes and omits some of them. The sample carries under 850,000 clones, 13% recorded once. Regarding this clone: The antigen is undetermined.

Germline lookup yields CDR1 SGHVS and CDR2 FQNEAQ. The CDR3 is 15 amino acids. Trimming stripped 3 bases from V and 6 bases from J, with 12 bases between. The sequenced sample consisted of naive CD4+ T cells from blood. The genes are TRBV7-8 and TRBJ1-6; D is ambiguous. This receptor was identified in a man aged 18 to 30 with type 1 diabetes. The CDR3 reads CASSFGIGSNSPLHF. The CDR3 coding sequence is TGTGCCAGCAGCTTCGGGATAGGATCTAATTCACCCCTCCACTTT. The full variable domain, in which reference TRBV7-8 and TRBJ1-6 provide the parts outside the CDR3, is GAGVSQSPRYKVAKRGQDVALRCDPISGHVSLFWYQQALGQGPEFLTYFQNEAQLDKSGLPSDRFFAERPEGSVSTLKIQRTQQEDSAVYLCASSFGIGSNSPLHFGNGTRLTVT.